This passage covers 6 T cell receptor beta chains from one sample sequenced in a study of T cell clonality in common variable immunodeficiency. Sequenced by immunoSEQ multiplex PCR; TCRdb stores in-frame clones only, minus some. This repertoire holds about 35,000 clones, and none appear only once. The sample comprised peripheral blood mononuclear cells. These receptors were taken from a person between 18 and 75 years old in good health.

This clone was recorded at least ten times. The CDR3 region is CASSEGGARGTQYF. The DNA read from the CDR3 is TGTGCCAGCAGTGAAGGTGGGGCCAGGGGGACC. The gene calls are TRBV6-1 and TRBJ2-5; D is possibly TRBD1 (6 bases). The read terminates 3 residues ahead of where the CDR3 ends, so the germline J gene completes it. Germline CDR1 reads MNHNS; CDR2 reads SASEGT. V was clipped by 1 base and J by 7 bases, with 13 bases between them. This CDR3 region has 14 residues.

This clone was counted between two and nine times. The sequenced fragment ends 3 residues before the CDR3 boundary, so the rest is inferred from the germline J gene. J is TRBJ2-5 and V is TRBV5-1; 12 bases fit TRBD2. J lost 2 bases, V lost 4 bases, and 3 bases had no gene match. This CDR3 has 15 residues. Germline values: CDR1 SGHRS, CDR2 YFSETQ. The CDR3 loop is CASSASGRGQETQYF. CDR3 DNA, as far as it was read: TGCGCCAGCAGCGCTAGCGGGAGGGGGCAAGAGACC.

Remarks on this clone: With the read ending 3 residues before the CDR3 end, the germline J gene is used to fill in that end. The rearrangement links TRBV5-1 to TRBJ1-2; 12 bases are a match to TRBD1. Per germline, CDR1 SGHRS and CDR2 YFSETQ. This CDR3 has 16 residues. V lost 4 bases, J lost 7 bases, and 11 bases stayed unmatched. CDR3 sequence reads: CASSARPGQGAGGYTF. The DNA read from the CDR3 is TGCGCCAGCAGCGCGAGGCCGGGACAGGGGGCCGGTGGC.

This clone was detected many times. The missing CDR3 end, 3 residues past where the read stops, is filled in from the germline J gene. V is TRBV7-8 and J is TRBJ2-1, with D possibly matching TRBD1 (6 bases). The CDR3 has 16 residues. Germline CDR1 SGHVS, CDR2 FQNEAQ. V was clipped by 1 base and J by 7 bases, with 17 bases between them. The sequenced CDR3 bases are TGTGCCAGCAGCTTAGAGAACAGGGCCCTGGGGAATGAG. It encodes CASSLENRALGNE. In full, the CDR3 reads CASSLENRALGNEQFF. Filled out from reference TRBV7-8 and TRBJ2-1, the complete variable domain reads GAGVSQSPRYKVAKRGQDVALRCDPISGHVSLFWYQQALGQGPEFLTYFQNEAQLDKSGLPSDRFFAERPEGSVSTLKIQRTQQEDSAVYLCASSLENRALGNEQFFGPGTRLTVL.

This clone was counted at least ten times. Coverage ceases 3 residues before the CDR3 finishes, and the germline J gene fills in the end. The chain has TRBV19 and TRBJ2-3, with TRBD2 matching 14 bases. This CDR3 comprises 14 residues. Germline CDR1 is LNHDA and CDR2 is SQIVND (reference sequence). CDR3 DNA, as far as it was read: TGTGCCAGTAGTACGGGACTAGCGGGAGACACG. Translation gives CASSTGLAGDT. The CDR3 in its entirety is CASSTGLAGDTQYF.

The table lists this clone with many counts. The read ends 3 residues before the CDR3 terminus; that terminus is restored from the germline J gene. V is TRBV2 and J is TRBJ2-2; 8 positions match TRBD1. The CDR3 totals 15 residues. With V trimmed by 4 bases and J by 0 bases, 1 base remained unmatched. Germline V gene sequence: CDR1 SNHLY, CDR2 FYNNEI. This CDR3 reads CASSGTGPNTGELFF. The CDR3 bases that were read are TGTGCCAGCAGTGGGACAGGGCCGAACACCGGGGAG. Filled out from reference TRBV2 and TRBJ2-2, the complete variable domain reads EPEVTQTPSHQVTQMGQEVILRCVPISNHLYFYWYRQILGQKVEFLVSFYNNEISEKSEIFDDQFSVERPDGSNFTLKIRSTKLEDSAMYFCASSGTGPNTGELFFGEGSRLTVL.